One TCR beta chain is described in this entry. The data belong to a study of PD-1 blockade in classical Hodgkin lymphoma. Every single patient, without exception, relapsed after autologous stem cell transplantation, and brentuximab vedotin exposure varied. Sequenced by immunoSEQ multiplex PCR; TCRdb stores in-frame clones only, minus some. This table has about 11,000 clones, 80% appearing once. Germline V lookup: CDR1 SGDLS, CDR2 YYNGEE. Trimming removed 0 bases at V and 1 base at J, with 7 bases between. The length of the CDR3 is 14 residues. This chain connects TRBV9 to TRBJ1-1; D is unresolved. The sequence came from a human donor with classical Hodgkin lymphoma. This specimen was peripheral blood mononuclear cells (PBMCs), taken before the second cycle of nivolumab. CDR3 DNA: TGTGCCAGCAGCGTAGTGGGCGAGAACACTGAAGCTTTCTTT. This gives the protein CASSVVGENTEAFF. Variable domain in full (rest from reference TRBV9 and TRBJ1-1): DSGVTQTPKHLITATGQRVTLRCSPRSGDLSVYWYQQSLDQGLQFLIQYYNGEERAKGNILERFSAQQFPDLHSELNLSSLELGDSALYFCASSVVGENTEAFFGQGTRLTVV.